The sequence of this T cell receptor beta chain was determined in a study of technical replicates of blood from a few donors. The CDR3 consists of 15 residues. Trimming took 2 bases from V and 2 from J; bases not matched to a gene: 4. CDR1 is SGHDN and CDR2 is FVKESK in the germline V gene. The assay was immunoSEQ multiplex PCR, and TCRdb's table has in-frame clones only and misses some. The sample lists about 80,000 clones; 90% to 95% were seen once. Sequenced input: T cells isolated from PBMCs. This chain uses TRBV14 with TRBJ2-5; 8 nucleotides line up with TRBD2. This receptor was obtained from a human donor in good health. The CDR3 nucleotides are TGTGCCAGCAGCCAATTAGCGGGGTTACAAGAGACCCAGTACTTC. Translation gives CASSQLAGLQETQYF.